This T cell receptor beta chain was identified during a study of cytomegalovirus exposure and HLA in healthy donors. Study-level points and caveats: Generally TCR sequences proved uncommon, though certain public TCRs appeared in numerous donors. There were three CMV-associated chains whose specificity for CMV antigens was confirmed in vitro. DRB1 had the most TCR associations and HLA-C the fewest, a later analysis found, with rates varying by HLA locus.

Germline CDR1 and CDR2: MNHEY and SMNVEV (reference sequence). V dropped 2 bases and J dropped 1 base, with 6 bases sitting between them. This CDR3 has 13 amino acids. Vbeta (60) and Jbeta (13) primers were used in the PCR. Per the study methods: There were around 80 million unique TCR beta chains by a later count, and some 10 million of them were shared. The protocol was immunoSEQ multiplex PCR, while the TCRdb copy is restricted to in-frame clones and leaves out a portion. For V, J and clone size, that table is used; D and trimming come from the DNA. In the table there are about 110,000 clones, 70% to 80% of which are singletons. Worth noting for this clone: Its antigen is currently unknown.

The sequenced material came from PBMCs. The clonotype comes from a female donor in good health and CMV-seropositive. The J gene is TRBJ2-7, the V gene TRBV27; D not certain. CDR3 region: CASSLQKSYEQYF. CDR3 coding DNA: TGTGCCAGCAGTTTACAGAAATCCTACGAGCAGTACTTC.